This T cell receptor (beta chain) was sequenced during a study of cytomegalovirus exposure and HLA in healthy donors. Study-wide background: Out of 150 million to 200 million T cells, an earlier analysis found about 100 million unique TCR beta sequences in total.

PCR was performed using 60 Vbeta and 13 Jbeta primers. The method was immunoSEQ multiplex PCR; TCRdb's version includes in-frame clones alone and lacks a portion of them. This sample has about 120,000 clones, with around four fifths found just once. A note on this clone: Its antigen is unknown.

Each of the donors was a healthy bone marrow donor. CDR3 size: 16 residues. CDR1 and CDR2 from the germline V gene are LGHNA and YNFKEQ. J lost 5 bases, V lost 4 bases, and 10 bases had no gene match. Notes on the study in general: The study assumed roughly uniform donor sequencing depth for presence/absence analyses. Associated with cytomegalovirus, according to the listing, were about 160 TCR beta chains.

This sequence was found in a man between 18 and 35 years old in good health and CMV-seropositive. Sequenced material: PBMCs. This chain links TRBV4-2 with TRBJ1-4; 7 bases agree with TRBD1. The DNA for the CDR3 is TGTGCCAGCAGCCCGGGGGGGGGACAGTGGAATGAAAAACTGTTTTTT. Translated, it gives CASSPGGGQWNEKLFF.